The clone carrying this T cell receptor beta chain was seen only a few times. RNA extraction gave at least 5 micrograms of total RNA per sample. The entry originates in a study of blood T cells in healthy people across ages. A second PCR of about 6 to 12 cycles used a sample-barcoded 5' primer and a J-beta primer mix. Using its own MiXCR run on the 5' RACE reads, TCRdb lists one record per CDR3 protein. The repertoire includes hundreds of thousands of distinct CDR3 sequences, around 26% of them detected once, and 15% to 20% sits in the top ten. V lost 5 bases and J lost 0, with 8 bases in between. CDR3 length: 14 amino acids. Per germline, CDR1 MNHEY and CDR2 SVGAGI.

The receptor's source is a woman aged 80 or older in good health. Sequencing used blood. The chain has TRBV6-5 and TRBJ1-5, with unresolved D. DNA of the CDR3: TGTGCCAGCAGTAAAGAGTATAGCAATCAGCCCCAGCATTTT. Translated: CASSKEYSNQPQHF.